Below are 27 T cell receptor beta chains sequenced from a single sample in a study of cytomegalovirus exposure and HLA in healthy donors. This PCR relied on a set of 60 Vbeta primers and 13 Jbeta primers. Sequenced by immunoSEQ multiplex PCR; TCRdb stores in-frame clones only, minus some. The table has under 200,000 clones, 85% seen once; the top ten hold approximately 2.5%. Source material: PBMCs. The receptors derive from a man aged 25-40 years in good health and CMV-seropositive.

The gene calls are TRBV5-6 and TRBJ2-7; 8 bases line up with TRBD1. The length of the CDR3 is 15 residues. Germline V gene sequence: CDR1 SGHDT, CDR2 YYEEEE. The ends lost 0 bases at V and 4 bases at J; junction bases unmatched: 6. The CDR3 protein is CASSLGQGIPYEQYV. The CDR3 DNA reads as TGTGCCAGCAGCTTGGGACAGGGGATACCTTACGAGCAGTACGTC.

This clone was observed a few times. This chain links TRBV6-5 with TRBJ1-1; 8 bases fit TRBD1. The trim removed 3 bases at V and 7 bases at J, leaving 10 bases unmatched. CDR3 length: 15 amino acids. Germline CDR1 reads MNHEY; CDR2 reads SVGAGI. The CDR3 nucleotides read TGTGCCAGCAGTTATGGGACAGGAGCGGAGGATGAAGCTTTCTTT. This codes for CASSYGTGAEDEAFF.

CDR3 sequence (DNA): TGTGCCAGCAGTTTTGAACGGTGGTCTAACTATGGCTACACCTTC. Its protein is CASSFERWSNYGYTF. This chain links TRBV28 with TRBJ1-2; no reliable D call. Germline CDR1 MDHEN, CDR2 SYDVKM. With 3 bases removed from V and 0 bases from J, the gap between germline ends came to 11 bases. The CDR3 covers 15 residues.

This chain connects TRBV5-1 to TRBJ2-3; D not resolved. The CDR3 is made up of 13 amino acids. V was clipped by 1 base and J by 1 base, with 4 bases between them. Germline-derived CDR1 and CDR2 are SGHRS and YFSETQ. This chain's CDR3 is CASSLFGTDTQYF. The DNA for the CDR3 is TGCGCCAGCAGCTTGTTCGGCACAGATACGCAGTATTTT.

CDR3 sequence reads: CSVEYRDRAYNEQFF. In nucleotides, the CDR3 is TGCAGCGTTGAATATCGGGATCGGGCCTACAATGAGCAGTTCTTC. This chain connects TRBV29-1 to TRBJ2-1; weak D call: TRBD2 (5 bases). Germline assignment: CDR1 SQVTM and CDR2 ANQGSEA. CDR3 length: 15 amino acids. V dropped 2 bases and J dropped 2 bases, with 13 bases sitting between them.

This clone was counted between two and nine times. The genes are TRBV14 and TRBJ2-2; the match to TRBD1 covers 8 bases. The CDR3 has 15 residues. The V segment lost 4 bases and the J segment 5 bases; nucleotides outside the gene matches: 6. CDR1 and CDR2 (germline): SGHDN, FVKESK. CDR3 coding DNA: TGTGCCAGCAGCCGACAGGGGAAGTTAACCGGGGAGCTGTTTTTT. Residues: CASSRQGKLTGELFF.

The chain has TRBV19 and TRBJ2-3, with D perhaps TRBD1 (5 bases). V was shortened by 5 bases and J by 3 bases, with 15 bases between the two germline ends. Germline CDR1 LNHDA, CDR2 SQIVND (reference sequence). The CDR3 length is 15 residues. The CDR3 bases are TGTGCCAGTAGTCGCGACAGCCTTAGGACAGATACGCAGTATTTT. Translated: CASSRDSLRTDTQYF.

With respect to this clone: At one boundary the junction diverges from the germline segment, which might be a read error. The V gene is TRBV4-1, the J gene TRBJ2-3, with 12 positions matching TRBD2. Germline loops: CDR1 MGHRA, CDR2 YSYEKL. The CDR3 has 16 amino acids. This CDR3 is CASSQMTSGSRDTQYF. Here the CDR3 DNA reads TGCGCCAGCAGCCAAATGACTAGCGGGAGCAGAGATACGCAGTATTTT.

V and J are TRBV4-3 and TRBJ2-4; the D is unclear. The CDR3 sequence is 13 residues long. Trimming took off 3 bases at V and 6 bases at J, with 9 bases between the two ends. Germline CDR1 reads LGHNA; CDR2 reads YSLEER. CDR3: CASSQGSRNIQYF. CDR3 in DNA: TGCGCCAGCAGCCAGGGTAGCAGAAACATTCAGTACTTC.

On this clone itself: The junction and the germline gene differ at one end; a read error may be behind it. This sequence joins TRBV4-2 and TRBJ1-5; unclear D gene. The CDR3 runs to 14 residues. CDR1 LGHNA and CDR2 YNFKEQ come from the germline V gene. CDR3 nucleotides: TGTGCCGGCAGCCAAGGCAGAGTGGAGCAGCCCCAGCATTTT. It encodes CAGSQGRVEQPQHF.

The V call is TRBV6-5, the J call TRBJ2-2, with unresolved D. Germline CDR1 reads MNHEY; CDR2 reads SVGAGI. CDR3 length: 15 residues. V was cut by 6 bases and J by 3 bases, with 14 bases left in between. Here the CDR3 DNA reads TGTGCCAGCAGCTTCCAGGAAACCGACACCGGGGAGCTGTTTTTT. Encoded protein: CASSFQETDTGELFF.

This sequence joins TRBV11-2 and TRBJ2-7; possibly TRBD1 for D (6 bases). CDR1 and CDR2 (germline): SGHAT, FQNNGV. The CDR3 loop spans 16 amino acids. Trimming cost V 5 bases and J 2 bases, with 19 bases left between them. The CDR3 DNA reads TGTGCCAGCAGCCCCTTGGGGGCACTTTCTACCTACGAGCAGTACGTC. This encodes CASSPLGALSTYEQYV.

The chain is built from TRBV5-1 and TRBJ2-3, with TRBD1 matching 8 bases. The CDR3 has 16 residues. CDR1 SGHRS and CDR2 YFSETQ come from the germline V gene. V lost 4 bases to trimming and J lost 0 bases; unmatched junction nucleotides: 7. CDR3 in amino acids: CASSPDRASSTDTQYF. Here the CDR3 DNA reads TGCGCCAGCAGCCCGGACAGGGCCTCTAGCACAGATACGCAGTATTTT.

The rearrangement links TRBV6-5 to TRBJ1-2; 9 bases are shared with TRBD1. The CDR3 length is 14 residues. Germline V gene data show CDR1 as MNHEY and CDR2 as SVGAGI. With V trimmed by 5 bases and J by 4 bases, 5 bases remained unmatched. CDR3 region: CASSVDRGGYGYTF. The CDR3 coding sequence is TGTGCCAGCAGTGTGGACAGGGGAGGCTATGGCTACACCTTC.

CDR3 DNA sequence: TGTGCCAGCAGCTTCTCCCTCGGCGGGACTACGCAGTATTTT. As protein: CASSFSLGGTTQYF. The chain is built from TRBV11-2 and TRBJ2-3, with TRBD2 as a possible D gene (6 bases). The CDR3 spans 14 residues. V lost 3 bases, J lost 8 bases, and 15 bases lay in between. CDR1 and CDR2 from the germline V gene are SGHAT and FQNNGV.

V usage is TRBV19 and J usage is TRBJ2-1; weak D call: TRBD2 (7 bases). The CDR3 extends over 15 amino acids. Trimming cost V 5 bases and J 4 bases, with 15 bases left between them. Germline V gene data show CDR1 as LNHDA and CDR2 as SQIVND (reference sequence). In DNA, the CDR3 is TGTGCCAGTAGTCCTACTGGGGGGGCTTACAATGAGCAGTTCTTC. It specifies CASSPTGGAYNEQFF.

For the CDR3, the DNA is TGTGCCAGCAGCCAACTAGCGGGAGCGACCTACGAGCAGTACGTC. This encodes CASSQLAGATYEQYV. The chain carries TRBV5-6 and TRBJ2-7; 11 bases agree with TRBD2. CDR1 is SGHDT and CDR2 is YYEEEE in the germline V gene. The CDR3 covers 15 residues. The V and J ends lost 4 bases and 2 bases, in that order; junction bases with no gene match: 5.

The gene calls are TRBV4-3 and TRBJ1-6; 10 positions match TRBD1. The ends lost 1 base at V and 16 bases at J; junction bases unmatched: 13. CDR1 and CDR2 from the germline V gene are LGHNA and YSLEER. The length of the CDR3 is 16 residues. The CDR3 spells CASSQGLGQGRGFLHF. CDR3 nucleotide sequence: TGCGCCAGCAGCCAAGGCCTGGGACAGGGGCGGGGGTTTCTCCACTTT.

The chain has TRBV21-1 and TRBJ1-5. TRBV21-1 constitutes a pseudogene. The CDR3 loop spans 16 amino acids. The CDR3 loop reads CASSAPAGGYDQPQHF. CDR3 DNA sequence: TGTGCCAGCAGCGCCCCGGCTGGGGGGTATGATCAGCCCCAGCATTTT.

The chain has TRBV9 and TRBJ2-2, with 7 bases identical to TRBD2. The CDR3 extends over 15 amino acids. In germline, CDR1 is SGDLS, CDR2 YYNGEE. With 5 bases clipped from V and 6 bases from J, the junction kept 10 bases outside the gene matches. For the CDR3, the DNA is TGTGCCAGCAGAACATCGGGCGGGAGTTCCGGGGAGCTGTTTTTT. This gives the protein CASRTSGGSSGELFF. The full variable domain, completed using reference TRBV9 and TRBJ2-2, is DSGVTQTPKHLITATGQRVTLRCSPRSGDLSVYWYQQSLDQGLQFLIQYYNGEERAKGNILERFSAQQFPDLHSELNLSSLELGDSALYFCASRTSGGSSGELFFGEGSRLTVL.

This clone was seen more than once but under ten times. The chain joins TRBV7-2 to TRBJ2-5; 9 bases are a match to TRBD1. The CDR3 extends over 15 amino acids. Germline loops: CDR1 SGHTA, CDR2 FQGNSA. The trim removed 0 bases at V and 4 bases at J, leaving 3 bases unmatched. This chain's CDR3 is CASSLAATGGETQYF. CDR3 DNA sequence: TGTGCCAGCAGCTTAGCGGCGACAGGGGGAGAGACCCAGTACTTC.

The J gene is TRBJ1-6, the V gene TRBV4-1; 8 nucleotides match TRBD1. With 5 bases clipped from V and 10 bases from J, the junction kept 10 bases outside the gene matches. The CDR3 is 15 residues long. Germline lookup yields CDR1 MGHRA and CDR2 YSYEKL. The CDR3 sequence: CASSDTQGAQSPLHF. As DNA, the CDR3 is TGCGCCAGCAGCGACACTCAGGGGGCTCAGTCACCCCTCCACTTT.

The CDR3 spells CASSPLAAGTSTDTQYF. The CDR3 bases are TGTGCCAGCTCACCATTAGCAGCAGGGACTAGCACAGATACGCAGTATTTT. The gene calls are TRBV18 and TRBJ2-3, with TRBD2 as a possible D gene (6 bases). Germline CDR1 and CDR2: KGHSH and LQKENI. The CDR3 has 17 residues. The V end was cut by 2 bases, the J end by 0 bases, with 15 bases between.

This clone was counted once. The chain carries TRBV5-1 and TRBJ2-2, with D possibly matching TRBD2 (5 bases). This CDR3 region has 16 residues. Trimming pared 2 bases from V and 0 bases from J, leaving 11 bases between. The V gene's germline CDR1 is SGHRS and CDR2 YFSETQ. The CDR3 reads CASSFSSGANTGELFF. Here the CDR3 DNA reads TGCGCCAGCAGCTTTTCGAGCGGCGCGAACACCGGGGAGCTGTTTTTT.

The chain links TRBV30 to TRBJ2-3, with D maybe TRBD2 (5 bases). Trimming cost V 4 bases and J 3 bases, with 11 bases left between them. This CDR3 is 13 amino acids long. Germline V gene sequence: CDR1 GTSNPN, CDR2 SVGIG (reference sequence). The CDR3, as DNA: TGTGCCTGGACACTAGGACTGACAGATACGCAGTATTTT. It codes for CAWTLGLTDTQYF.

This clone was recorded only once. The rearrangement joins TRBV27 to TRBJ1-1; no firm D call. The CDR3 runs 14 residues. Germline assignment: CDR1 MNHEY and CDR2 SMNVEV (reference sequence). Trimming took 5 bases from V and 1 from J, leaving 11 bases between them. In DNA, the CDR3 is TGTGCCAGCAGTGTACAGCAAAGGAACACTGAAGCTTTCTTT. Residues: CASSVQQRNTEAFF.

This rearrangement joins TRBV2 to TRBJ1-1; 7 nucleotides align to TRBD1. The CDR3 contains 13 residues. Germline CDR1 reads SNHLY; CDR2 reads FYNNEI. Trimming removed 7 bases from V and 4 bases from J; junction bases left unmatched: 6. CDR3: CASITGAVTEAFF. The CDR3 DNA reads as TGTGCCAGCATAACAGGGGCAGTCACTGAAGCTTTCTTT.